This T cell receptor beta chain was profiled in a study of beta chain features in type 1 diabetes. One heparinised blood draw averaging roughly 120 mL was given by each donor. Cells sorted by CD45RO/CCR7/CD25/CD127/CD95/CD27 comprised CD4+ naive, central memory, regulatory and stem cell-like memory cells. Purity exceeding 95% was reached by all sorted populations. The germline CDR1 and CDR2 sequences are LGHNA and YNFKEQ. The V end lost 0 bases, the J end lost 4 bases, and 10 bases lay between the germline ends. The CDR3 sequence is 15 residues long. Findings and limits, study-wide: Researchers report that Type 1 diabetes patients had moderately but significantly shorter TCRB CDR3s across all four CD4+ subsets. TCRB repertoires of naive, central memory and Treg cells appeared more similar among patients than among healthy donors.

Note on this clone: Its antigen is not identified.

Since all of the isolated RNA was reverse transcribed, expressed TCRB transcripts were what got sequenced. Using immunoSEQ multiplex PCR, the repertoire was profiled, and TCRdb retains in-frame clones only, with some absent. The data hold about 700,000 clones, with around an eighth observed a single time. The chain couples TRBV4-2 to TRBJ2-1, with D unclear. The receptor was isolated from a man aged 18 to 29 with type 1 diabetes. Input material: naive CD4+ T cells from blood. CDR3 DNA: TGTGCCAGCAGCCAAGAAGGCGGAAGGTACAATGAGCAGTTCTTC. Residues: CASSQEGGRYNEQFF.